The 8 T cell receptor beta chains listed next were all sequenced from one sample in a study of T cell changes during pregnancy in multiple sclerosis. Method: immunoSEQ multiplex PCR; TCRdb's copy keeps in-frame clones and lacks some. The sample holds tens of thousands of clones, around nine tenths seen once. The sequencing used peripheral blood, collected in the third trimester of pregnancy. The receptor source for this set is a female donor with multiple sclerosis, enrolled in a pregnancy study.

CDR3 residues: CAWTRPPTGNYGYTF. The CDR3 bases are TGTGCCTGGACCCGCCCTCCGACCGGGAACTATGGCTACACCTTC. The chain combines TRBV30 with TRBJ1-2; D ambiguous. Between the trimmed V and J ends, which lost 4 bases and 2 bases, there was a span of 17 bases. This CDR3 has 15 residues. Germline V gives CDR1 GTSNPN, CDR2 SVGIG (reference sequence).

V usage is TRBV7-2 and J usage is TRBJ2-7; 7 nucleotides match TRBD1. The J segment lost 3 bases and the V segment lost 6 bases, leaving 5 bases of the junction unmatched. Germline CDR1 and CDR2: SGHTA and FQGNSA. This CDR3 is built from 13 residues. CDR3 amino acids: CASRFTGVYEQYF. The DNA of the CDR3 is TGTGCCAGCAGGTTTACAGGGGTCTACGAGCAGTACTTC.

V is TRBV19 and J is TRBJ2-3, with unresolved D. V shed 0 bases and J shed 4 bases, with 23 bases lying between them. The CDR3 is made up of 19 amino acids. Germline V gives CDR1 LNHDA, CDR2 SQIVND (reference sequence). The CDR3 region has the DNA TGTGCCAGTAGTATAGACCGATGGATGGCAGGCTACGCACCAGATACGCAGTATTTT. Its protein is CASSIDRWMAGYAPDTQYF. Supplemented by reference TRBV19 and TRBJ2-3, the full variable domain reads DGGITQSPKYLFRKEGQNVTLSCEQNLNHDAMYWYRQDPGQGLRLIYYSQIVNDFQKGDIAEGYSVSREKKESFPLTVTSAQKNPTAFYLCASSIDRWMAGYAPDTQYFGPGTRLTVL.

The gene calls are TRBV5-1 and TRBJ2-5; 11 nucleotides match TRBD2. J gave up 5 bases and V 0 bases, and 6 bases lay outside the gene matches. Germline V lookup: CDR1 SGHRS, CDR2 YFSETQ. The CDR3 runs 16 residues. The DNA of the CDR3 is TGCGCCAGCAGCTTGGCCTTGGCTAGCGGGAGGGAGACCCAGTACTTC. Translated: CASSLALASGRETQYF.

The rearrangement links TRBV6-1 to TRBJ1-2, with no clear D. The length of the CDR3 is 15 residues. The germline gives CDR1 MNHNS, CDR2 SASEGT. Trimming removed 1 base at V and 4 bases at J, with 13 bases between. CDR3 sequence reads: CASSEEYLFSYGYTF. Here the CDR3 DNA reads TGTGCCAGCAGTGAAGAATATCTCTTTTCCTATGGCTACACCTTC.

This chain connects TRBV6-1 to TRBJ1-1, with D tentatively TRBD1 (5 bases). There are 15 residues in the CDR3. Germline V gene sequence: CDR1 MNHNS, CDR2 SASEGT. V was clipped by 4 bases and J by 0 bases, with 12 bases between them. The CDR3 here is CASSVVGEMNTEAFF. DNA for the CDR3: TGTGCCAGCAGTGTAGTAGGGGAAATGAACACTGAAGCTTTCTTT.

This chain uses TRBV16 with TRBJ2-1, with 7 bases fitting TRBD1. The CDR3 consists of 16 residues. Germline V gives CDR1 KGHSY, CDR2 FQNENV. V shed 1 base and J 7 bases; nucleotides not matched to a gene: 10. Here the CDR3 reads CASSQLDPGGNNEQFF. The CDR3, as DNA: TGTGCCAGCAGCCAATTGGATCCAGGGGGAAATAATGAGCAGTTCTTC. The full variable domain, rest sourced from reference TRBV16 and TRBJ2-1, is GEEVAQTPKHLVRGEGQKAKLYCAPIKGHSYVFWYQQVLKNEFKFLISFQNENVFDETGMPKERFSAKCLPNSPCSLEIQATKLEDSAVYFCASSQLDPGGNNEQFFGPGTRLTVL.

CDR3 region: CASSPWDSLNTEAFF. The DNA for the CDR3 is TGTGCCAGCTCACCTTGGGACAGCTTGAACACTGAAGCTTTCTTT. V is TRBV18 and J is TRBJ1-1; 7 nucleotides agree with TRBD1. The ends lost 3 bases at V and 0 bases at J; junction bases unmatched: 4. Germline V gene sequence: CDR1 KGHSH, CDR2 LQKENI. The CDR3 extends over 15 amino acids.